The 13 T cell receptor beta chains below come from one sample, sequenced in a study of T cell repertoires in cytomegalovirus infection. TCRdb independently ran MiXCR on the reads; one entry per CDR3 protein. The sample yields roughly 190,000 distinct CDR3 sequences, approximately 9.6% seen once. Sequencing was carried out using PBMCs. Receptors originate from a human donor in good health (CMV status not recorded). Some clones in this sample may be carry-over from other donors' samples.

This clonotype was detected ten times or more. The V gene is TRBV7-3, the J gene TRBJ1-4; no definite D call. CDR3 length equals 13 residues. Germline CDR1 and CDR2: SGHTA and FQGTGA. Trimming pared 6 bases from V and 8 bases from J, leaving 13 bases between. The CDR3 loop reads CASSRAVGEKLFF. As DNA, the CDR3 is TGTGCCAGCAGTCGCGCCGTAGGGGAAAAACTGTTTTTT.

Only a few counts were recorded for this clonotype. The chain links TRBV9 to TRBJ2-5; possibly TRBD1 for D (6 bases). Germline V lookup: CDR1 SGDLS, CDR2 YYNGEE. Trimming shortened V by 0 bases and J by 4 bases, and 10 bases separated the two germline ends. CDR3 length: 14 residues. CDR3: CASSVGLGAETQYF. The CDR3, as DNA: TGTGCCAGCAGCGTAGGATTGGGGGCAGAGACCCAGTACTTC.

This clonotype was picked up many times. The genes are TRBV7-9 and TRBJ1-1, with TRBD1 as a possible D gene (5 bases). The CDR3 is made up of 15 amino acids. Germline V gives CDR1 SEHNR, CDR2 FQNEAQ (reference sequence). Trimming took 3 bases from V and 5 from J, leaving 16 bases between them. The CDR3: CASSLRDQGRTEAFF. The CDR3 DNA reads TGTGCCAGCAGCTTGAGGGACCAGGGCCGAACTGAAGCTTTCTTT.

The chain is built from TRBV5-1 and TRBJ2-2; the match to TRBD2 covers 11 bases. V trimming: 6 bases; J trimming: 3 bases; junction bases outside the gene matches: 7. The germline gives CDR1 SGHRS, CDR2 YFSETQ. This CDR3 is built from 16 residues. Written as DNA, the CDR3 is TGCGCCAGCATGCTAGCGGGAGGCCTACACACCGGGGAGCTGTTTTTT. Amino acid sequence: CASMLAGGLHTGELFF.

This clonotype has more than one count but fewer than ten. This sequence joins TRBV11-2 and TRBJ2-2, with D perhaps being TRBD1 or TRBD2 (5 bases each). This CDR3 is 15 amino acids long. Between the trimmed V and J ends, which lost 6 bases and 4 bases, there was a span of 15 bases. Germline assignment: CDR1 SGHAT and CDR2 FQNNGV. The CDR3 bases are TGTGCCAGCAGAACCCCGGGACCCCTCACCGGGGAGCTGTTTTTT. This translates into CASRTPGPLTGELFF. Filled out from reference TRBV11-2 and TRBJ2-2, the complete variable domain reads EAGVAQSPRYKIIEKRQSVAFWCNPISGHATLYWYQQILGQGPKLLIQFQNNGVVDDSQLPKDRFSAERLKGVDSTLKIQPAKLEDSAVYLCASRTPGPLTGELFFGEGSRLTVL.

This clonotype was seen repeatedly, ten times or more. The rearrangement links TRBV7-9 to TRBJ2-1, with D uncertain. The V end was cut by 4 bases, the J end by 0 bases, with 10 bases between. This CDR3 comprises 15 residues. Germline CDR1 and CDR2: SEHNR and FQNEAQ (reference sequence). This CDR3 reads CASSWAESSYNEQFF. CDR3 sequence (DNA): TGTGCCAGCAGCTGGGCAGAGAGCTCCTACAATGAGCAGTTCTTC.

This clonotype was counted ten times or more. The J gene is TRBJ1-6, the V gene TRBV7-2, with D unresolved. CDR3 length: 15 amino acids. The germline CDR1 and CDR2 sequences are SGHTA and FQGNSA. Trimming cost V 6 bases and J 9 bases, with 18 bases left between them. CDR3 region: CASRKTTSLGSPLHF. CDR3 DNA sequence: TGTGCCAGCAGAAAAACGACCTCGTTGGGTTCACCCCTCCACTTT.

V is TRBV28 and J is TRBJ1-5; tentatively, D is TRBD1 (6 bases). The CDR3 sequence is 14 residues long. The germline CDR1 and CDR2 sequences are MDHEN and SYDVKM. Trimming left V 7 bases short and J 4 bases short, with 14 bases between. CDR3: CASNWRGLNQPQHF. DNA for the CDR3: TGTGCCAGCAACTGGAGGGGGTTAAATCAGCCCCAGCATTTT.

This clonotype was detected many times. The chain is built from TRBV6-2 or TRBV6-3 and TRBJ2-7; 8 nucleotides match TRBD2. Germline V gives CDR1 MNHEY, CDR2 SVGEGT. Trimming took 5 bases from V and 2 from J; bases not matched to a gene: 14. The CDR3 is made up of 17 amino acids. The CDR3 spells CASSLGETAGGTYEQYF. CDR3 sequence (DNA): TGTGCCAGCAGTCTCGGAGAGACCGCGGGGGGAACCTACGAGCAGTACTTC.

The CDR3 bases are TGTGCCAGCAGCGACGGTAGGGCGGACGAGCAGTACTTC. It codes for CASSDGRADEQYF. This rearrangement joins TRBV7-3 to TRBJ2-7; D remains unclear. The CDR3 runs 13 residues. V was trimmed by 5 bases and J by 5 bases, leaving 13 bases between them. Germline CDR1 and CDR2: SGHTA and FQGTGA.

The CDR3 coding sequence is TGTGCCAGTAGTAGGGCAGGGATCGACTATGGCTACACCTTC. This codes for CASSRAGIDYGYTF. This rearrangement joins TRBV19 to TRBJ1-2; weak D call: TRBD1 (5 bases). The CDR3 totals 14 residues. V was pared by 4 bases and J by 3 bases, with 12 bases between. Germline V gene sequence: CDR1 LNHDA, CDR2 SQIVND (reference sequence).

In its sample, this clonotype was seen many times. This rearrangement joins TRBV19 to TRBJ2-1; D possibly corresponds to TRBD2 (6 bases). There are 15 residues in the CDR3. From germline, CDR1 is LNHDA and CDR2 SQIVND (reference sequence). V was trimmed by 1 base and J by 4 bases, leaving 11 bases between them. The DNA for the CDR3 is TGTGCCAGTAGTATAGTCCACGGGGGATACAATGAGCAGTTCTTC. This translates into CASSIVHGGYNEQFF.

The chain links TRBV2 to TRBJ2-7, with TRBD1 as a possible D gene (5 bases). Trimming removed 7 bases from V and 3 bases from J, with 13 bases in between. The CDR3 runs to 13 residues. Germline assignment: CDR1 SNHLY and CDR2 FYNNEI. The DNA for the CDR3 is TGTGCCAGCATCGGACATGATAACTACGAGCAGTACTTC. Its protein product is CASIGHDNYEQYF.